This TCR beta chain was sequenced in a study of PD-1 blockade in classical Hodgkin lymphoma. Study results and caveats: As was reported, newly diagnosed patients showed lower baseline TCR diversity than healthy donors did.

Stated time point: cycle 4 day 1 (C4D1), after six to seven weeks of nivolumab. After autologous stem cell transplantation all patients relapsed, and prior brentuximab vedotin exposure differed between cohorts. Clones were sequenced by immunoSEQ multiplex PCR, and TCRdb holds only the in-frame ones, with some missing. The sample consists of 57,000 or so clones, 70% to 90% of them appearing once. Points on this clone: The antigen is undetermined.

Germline V gives CDR1 SGHTA, CDR2 FQGTGA. V was pared by 1 base and J by 6 bases, with 22 bases between. The CDR3 extends over 18 amino acids. The sequence was collected from a human donor with classical Hodgkin lymphoma. The sequences come from peripheral blood mononuclear cells (PBMCs), collected before the fourth cycle of nivolumab. This sequence joins TRBV7-3 and TRBJ2-1; possibly TRBD2 for D (6 bases). For the CDR3, the DNA is TGTGCCAGCAGCTTAAATACGGGGGTTATCGGCGGGATCAATGAGCAGTTCTTC. The encoded protein is CASSLNTGVIGGINEQFF.